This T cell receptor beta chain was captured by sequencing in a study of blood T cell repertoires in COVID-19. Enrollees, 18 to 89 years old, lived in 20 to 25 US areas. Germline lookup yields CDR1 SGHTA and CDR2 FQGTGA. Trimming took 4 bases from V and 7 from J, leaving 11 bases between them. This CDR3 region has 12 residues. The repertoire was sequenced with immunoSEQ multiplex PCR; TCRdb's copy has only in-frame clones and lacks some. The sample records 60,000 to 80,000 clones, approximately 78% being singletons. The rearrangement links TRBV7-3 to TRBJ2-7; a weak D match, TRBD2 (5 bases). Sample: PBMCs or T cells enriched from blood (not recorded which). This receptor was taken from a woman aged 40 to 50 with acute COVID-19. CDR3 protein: CASSSSTGEQYF. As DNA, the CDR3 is TGTGCCAGCAGCTCATCGACGGGGGAGCAGTACTTC. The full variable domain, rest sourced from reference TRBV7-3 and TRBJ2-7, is GAGVSQTPSNKVTEKGKYVELRCDPISGHTALYWYRQSLGQGPEFLIYFQGTGAADDSGLPNDRFFAVRPEGSVSTLKIQRTERGDSAVYLCASSSSTGEQYFGPGTRLTVT.